This T cell receptor beta chain was observed in a study of blood T cell repertoires in COVID-19. Study overall: The United States, Italy and Spain were the sources of the acute and convalescent COVID-19 samples. T cells, B-cell-depleted T cells, or PBMCs supplied cDNA or gDNA.

Trimming cost V 4 bases and J 4 bases; bases outside gene matches: 5. CDR1 is KGHSH and CDR2 is LQKENI in the germline V gene. This CDR3 has 14 residues. Per the study methods: From reference gene primer amplification, estimates of nucleated cell counts were derived. Method: immunoSEQ multiplex PCR; TCRdb's copy keeps in-frame clones and lacks some. V, J and clone size were drawn from that table, and D and trimming were deduced from the DNA. The sample lists approximately 250,000 clones; approximately 86% were seen once. The table lists this clone with many counts. Distinct nucleotide sequences in the sample also encode this CDR3.

The source is a woman in her fifties or sixties who had recovered from COVID-19. The rearrangement links TRBV18 to TRBJ2-3; TRBD2 matches at 7 bases. Sequenced sample: peripheral blood. The CDR3 reads CASSLGLGADTQYF. The CDR3 nucleotides read TGTGCCAGCTCACTAGGACTAGGGGCAGATACGCAGTATTTT.